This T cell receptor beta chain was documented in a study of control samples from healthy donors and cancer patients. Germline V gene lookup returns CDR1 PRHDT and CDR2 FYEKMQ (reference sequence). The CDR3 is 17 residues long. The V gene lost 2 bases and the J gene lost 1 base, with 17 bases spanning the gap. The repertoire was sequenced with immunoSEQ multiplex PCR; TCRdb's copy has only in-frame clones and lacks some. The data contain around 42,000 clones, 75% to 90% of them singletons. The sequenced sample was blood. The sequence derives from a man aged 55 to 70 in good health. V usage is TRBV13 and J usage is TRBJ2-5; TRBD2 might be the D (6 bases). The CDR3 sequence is CASSLSGGLRFQETQYF. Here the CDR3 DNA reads TGTGCCAGCAGCTTAAGTGGGGGACTCAGATTCCAAGAGACCCAGTACTTC. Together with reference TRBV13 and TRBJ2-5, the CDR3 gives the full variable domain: AAGVIQSPRHLIKEKRETATLKCYPIPRHDTVYWYQQGPGQDPQFLISFYEKMQSDKGSIPDRFSAQQFSDYHSELNMSSLELGDSALYFCASSLSGGLRFQETQYFGPGTRLLVL.